The following is a T cell receptor beta chain sequence with its context. Antigen: not known. These data are taken from a study of human versus mouse CDR3 diversity and MHC coevolution. About the research overall: immunoSEQ was reported to reach one in 200,000 T cells sensitivity.

Data came from immunoSEQ multiplex PCR; TCRdb stores just in-frame clones and leaves some out. The table shows fewer than 80,000 clones, with 92% occurring only once. Germline V gives CDR1 SNHLY, CDR2 FYNNEI. CDR3 size: 16 residues. The V and J ends lost 6 bases and 0 bases respectively, with 12 bases between them. Study outcomes and limitations: iCHAO1 estimated the human TCR beta repertoire at about 1.6 million clonotypes. Human T cells underwent selection on about six different MHC II alleles.

Input material: naive CD4+ T cells from blood. As for subset: CD45RO-negative CD62L-positive naive CD4 T cells. The TCR originated in a person aged 30-69 years in good health. This rearrangement joins TRBV2 to TRBJ2-6; D call uncertain. The chain's CDR3 is CASRRGFSSGANVLTF. CDR3 nucleotide sequence: TGTGCCAGCAGGCGAGGTTTTTCCTCTGGGGCCAACGTCCTGACTTTC.